This T cell receptor beta chain came from a study of cytomegalovirus exposure and HLA in healthy donors. Study-level points and caveats: The authors listed approximately 150 TCR beta chains as cytomegalovirus-associated.

About this clone itself: The antigen remains unidentified.

Amplification used 60 Vbeta primers and 13 Jbeta primers. Only in-frame clones appear in the TCRdb table, and some are missing; sequencing was by immunoSEQ multiplex PCR. The table for this sample gives roughly 45,000 clones. Germline V gene sequence: CDR1 MNHEY, CDR2 SMNVEV (reference sequence). V lost 5 bases to trimming and J lost 1 base, with 15 bases between them. This CDR3 comprises 15 residues. The sequence was collected from a woman in her thirties in good health and CMV-seronegative. Sequenced material: PBMCs. This chain joins TRBV27 and TRBJ2-7; perhaps TRBD2 as D (6 bases). The CDR3, as DNA: TGTGCCAGCAGTCCCCGTTGGCGGGAATCCTACGAGCAGTACTTC. Translating it yields CASSPRWRESYEQYF.